A single sample gave rise to the 10 T cell receptor beta chains below, sequenced in a study of blood T cell repertoires in COVID-19. Sequencing used immunoSEQ multiplex PCR; TCRdb keeps in-frame clones, though not all of them. The sample has around 87,000 clones, 80% to 90% seen once. Sequenced input: peripheral blood. The receptors originated from a man between 45 and 60 years old with acute or convalescent COVID-19.

The gene calls are TRBV11-2 and TRBJ2-7; a possible D gene is TRBD1 (6 bases). CDR1 is SGHAT, CDR2 FQNNGV, per germline. Trimming took off 4 bases at V and 5 bases at J, with 15 bases between the two ends. The CDR3 has 14 amino acids. The CDR3 DNA reads as TGTGCCAGCAGCTCGCAGGGGAGATACGACGAGCAGTACTTC. Residues: CASSSQGRYDEQYF.

The gene calls are TRBV6-1 and TRBJ2-3, with 11 bases fitting TRBD2. Losses at the gene ends were 4 bases for V and 2 bases for J; bases not matched to a gene: 8. The CDR3 contains 17 residues. Germline V gene lookup returns CDR1 MNHNS and CDR2 SASEGT. The CDR3: CASSAYLAGGITDTQYF. Written as DNA, the CDR3 is TGTGCCAGCAGTGCATACTTAGCGGGGGGGATCACAGATACGCAGTATTTT.

The rearrangement uses TRBV11-2 and TRBJ2-5, with 7 bases aligning to TRBD2. CDR3 length: 17 residues. Germline V gene lookup returns CDR1 SGHAT and CDR2 FQNNGV. Unmatched junction bases numbered 12, after V lost 1 base and J lost 4 bases. Written as DNA, the CDR3 is TGTGCCAGCAGCTTAGGTCAACAGCGGGGCGCAGGAGAGACCCAGTACTTC. This codes for CASSLGQQRGAGETQYF. The variable domain in full, with the rest retrieved from reference TRBV11-2 and TRBJ2-5, is EAGVAQSPRYKIIEKRQSVAFWCNPISGHATLYWYQQILGQGPKLLIQFQNNGVVDDSQLPKDRFSAERLKGVDSTLKIQPAKLEDSAVYLCASSLGQQRGAGETQYFGPGTRLLVL.

The chain is built from TRBV11-1 and TRBJ2-1, with D maybe TRBD1 (5 bases). Germline V gene data show CDR1 as SGHAT and CDR2 as FQDESV (reference sequence). Trimming left V 5 bases short and J 3 bases short, with 17 bases between. CDR3 length: 16 amino acids. CDR3 nucleotide sequence: TGTGCCAGCAGCCCCGACAGTGGGTGGTACTACAATGAGCAGTTCTTC. Protein product: CASSPDSGWYYNEQFF.

This chain uses TRBV12-3 or TRBV12-4 with TRBJ2-2; D perhaps matches TRBD1 (6 bases). Trimming took 2 bases from V and 6 from J, leaving 7 bases between them. This CDR3 comprises 13 residues. In nucleotides, the CDR3 is TGTGCCAGCAGTTTAAACAGGGCCGGGGAGCTGTTTTTT. Protein: CASSLNRAGELFF.

The chain couples TRBV28 to TRBJ1-5, with D possibly matching TRBD1 (6 bases). Trimming took off 4 bases at V and 4 bases at J, with 11 bases between the two ends. The CDR3 covers 14 residues. Per the germline V gene, CDR1 is MDHEN and CDR2 is SYDVKM. The chain's CDR3 is CASSSGQINQPQHF. The CDR3 DNA is TGTGCCAGCAGTTCTGGACAGATAAATCAGCCCCAGCATTTT.

This clone was counted a few times. This rearrangement joins TRBV19 to TRBJ2-5; D is perhaps TRBD2 (5 bases). This CDR3 has 16 amino acids. CDR1 LNHDA and CDR2 SQIVND come from the germline V gene (reference sequence). V was cut by 5 bases and J by 1 base, with 17 bases left in between. CDR3 protein: CASSVGLRRGQETQYF. The CDR3 DNA is TGTGCCAGTAGTGTCGGCCTTCGACGGGGCCAAGAGACCCAGTACTTC.

This clone showed up just once. The chain joins TRBV7-2 to TRBJ2-3; D possibly corresponds to TRBD2 (5 bases). V shed 5 bases and J shed 5 bases, with 11 bases lying between them. CDR3 length: 13 amino acids. Germline CDR1 is SGHTA and CDR2 is FQGNSA. The CDR3 protein is CASSPSGGDTQYF. DNA for the CDR3: TGTGCCAGCAGCCCCTCTGGAGGAGATACGCAGTATTTT.

The chain joins TRBV2 to TRBJ1-2; possible D gene TRBD1, 5 bases. The CDR3 is 13 residues long. Looked up from germline, CDR1 is SNHLY and CDR2 is FYNNEI. The germline V and J ends were trimmed by 7 bases and 2 bases, with 11 bases remaining between them. DNA of the CDR3: TGTGCCAGCATAAGGGAGGGGAACTATGGCTACACCTTC. Translation: CASIREGNYGYTF. Looking up the rest from reference TRBV2 and TRBJ1-2 gives the full variable domain: EPEVTQTPSHQVTQMGQEVILRCVPISNHLYFYWYRQILGQKVEFLVSFYNNEISEKSEIFDDQFSVERPDGSNFTLKIRSTKLEDSAMYFCASIREGNYGYTFGSGTRLTVV.

V gene TRBV9 combines with J gene TRBJ2-1; D remains unclear. This CDR3 is built from 15 residues. Germline V gene data show CDR1 as SGDLS and CDR2 as YYNGEE. V dropped 1 base and J dropped 5 bases, with 13 bases sitting between them. CDR3 residues: CASSVSLASNNEQFF. In DNA, the CDR3 is TGTGCCAGCAGCGTAAGCCTCGCATCTAACAATGAGCAGTTCTTC.